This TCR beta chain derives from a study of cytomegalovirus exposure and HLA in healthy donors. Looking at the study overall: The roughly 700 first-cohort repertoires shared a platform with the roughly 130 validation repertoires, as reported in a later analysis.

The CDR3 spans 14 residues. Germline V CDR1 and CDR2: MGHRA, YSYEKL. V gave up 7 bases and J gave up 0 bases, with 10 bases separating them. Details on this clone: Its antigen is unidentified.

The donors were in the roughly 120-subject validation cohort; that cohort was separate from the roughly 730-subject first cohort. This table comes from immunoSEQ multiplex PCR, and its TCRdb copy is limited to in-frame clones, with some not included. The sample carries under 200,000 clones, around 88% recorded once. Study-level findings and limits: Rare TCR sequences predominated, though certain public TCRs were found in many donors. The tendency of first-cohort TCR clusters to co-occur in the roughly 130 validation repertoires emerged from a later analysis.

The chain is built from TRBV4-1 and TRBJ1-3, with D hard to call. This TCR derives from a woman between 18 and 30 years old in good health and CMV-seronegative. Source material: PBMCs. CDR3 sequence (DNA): TGCGCCAGCACAACTAAGCCCTCTGGAAACACCATATATTTT. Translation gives CASTTKPSGNTIYF.